The 19 T cell receptor beta chains below come from one sample, sequenced in a study of identical twins. TCRdb fed the 5' RACE reads into MiXCR, producing one record per CDR3 protein. The table lists 690,000 or so distinct CDR3 sequences, more than 6.5% of them singletons. Another study also made use of these data, one on yellow fever vaccine responses in identical twins.

Material for sequencing was PBMCs. The receptor source for this set is a woman between 18 and 29 years old in good health.

The rearrangement joins TRBV7-9 to TRBJ1-3; unclear D gene. Germline lookup yields CDR1 SEHNR and CDR2 FQNEAQ (reference sequence). The V and J ends lost 3 bases and 0 bases respectively, with 15 bases between them. CDR3 size: 17 residues. The CDR3 DNA is TGTGCCAGCAGCTTTAAACCACCCCCGGGCTCTGGAAACACCATATATTTT. Residues: CASSFKPPPGSGNTIYF. The full variable domain, completed using reference TRBV7-9 and TRBJ1-3, is DTGVSQNPRHKITKRGQNVTFRCDPISEHNRLYWYRQTLGQGPEFLTYFQNEAQLEKSRLLSDRFSAERPKGSFSTLEIQRTEQGDSAMYLCASSFKPPPGSGNTIYFGEGSWLTVV.

This clonotype was recorded at least ten times. This chain links TRBV25-1 with TRBJ1-2; 8 bases align to TRBD1. The CDR3 is made up of 16 amino acids. The V gene end was trimmed by 4 bases and the J gene end by 4 bases; junction bases not matched to a gene: 11. Looked up from germline, CDR1 is MGHDK and CDR2 is SYGVNS. The CDR3, as DNA: TGTGCCAGCAGTGCCAATAACAGGGGGTTTAGCTATGGCTACACCTTC. As protein: CASSANNRGFSYGYTF.

In regard to this clonotype: Germline is not matched at one junction end, which may reflect a read error. V and J are TRBV28 and TRBJ2-5; 12 positions match TRBD2. This CDR3 is 13 amino acids long. The V gene's germline CDR1 is MDHEN and CDR2 SYDVKM. CDR3 DNA: TGTGCCAGCAGTTTTTCTAGCGGGAGGGCCCCCCACTTC. Translation: CASSFSSGRAPHF.

This clonotype was detected ten times or more. The chain has TRBV12-3 or TRBV12-4 and TRBJ2-3; possible D gene TRBD2, 5 bases. The CDR3 consists of 16 residues. V was shortened by 6 bases and J by 0 bases, with 16 bases between the two germline ends. CDR3 amino acids: CASSPWTGPSTDTQYF. The CDR3 DNA reads TGTGCCAGCAGCCCCTGGACTGGACCTAGCACAGATACGCAGTATTTT.

Ten or more counts support this clonotype. V and J are TRBV4-1 and TRBJ2-1; the D gene is possibly TRBD2 (6 bases). The CDR3 runs to 15 residues. Germline assignment: CDR1 MGHRA and CDR2 YSYEKL. V was clipped by 2 bases and J by 10 bases, with 18 bases between them. The CDR3 nucleotides are TGCGCCAGCAGCCAACTCGGGGGAGCGGCTAGAGAGCAGTTCTTC. Its protein is CASSQLGGAAREQFF.

The chain employs TRBV12-3 or TRBV12-4 and TRBJ2-7, with D hard to call. V lost 6 bases and J 3 bases, leaving 15 bases between the germline ends. This CDR3 region has 14 residues. CDR3 region: CASSYGRPSYEQYF. As DNA, the CDR3 is TGTGCCAGCAGCTATGGGCGGCCTAGCTACGAGCAGTACTTC.

In its sample, this clonotype was seen a few times. This chain joins TRBV14 and TRBJ2-2, with D possibly matching TRBD1 (7 bases). The CDR3 totals 17 residues. V lost 3 bases and J lost 3, with 17 bases in between. Germline-derived CDR1 and CDR2 are SGHDN and FVKESK. As DNA, the CDR3 is TGTGCCAGCAGCCATCTCCTAGGAGGGGGCGACACCGGGGAGCTGTTTTTT. Residues: CASSHLLGGGDTGELFF.

This clonotype was observed many times. The chain uses TRBV20-1 and TRBJ2-5; TRBD2 matches 14 bases. Per the germline V gene, CDR1 is DFQATT and CDR2 is SNEGSKA (reference sequence). V was pared by 5 bases and J by 6 bases, with 11 bases of the junction left unmatched. The CDR3 has 16 residues. CDR3 bases: TGCAGTGCTCCTCGGACTAGCGGGGGGCCCCGGCAGACCCAGTACTTC. Its translation is CSAPRTSGGPRQTQYF.

This clonotype came up a few times. The J gene is TRBJ1-6, the V gene TRBV6-1; 8 nucleotides align to TRBD1. This CDR3 is built from 14 residues. In germline, CDR1 is MNHNS, CDR2 SASEGT. Trimming cost V 7 bases and J 10 bases; bases outside gene matches: 9. The CDR3 spells CASKTDRGGSPLHF. CDR3 nucleotides: TGTGCCAGCAAGACCGACAGGGGTGGGTCACCCCTCCACTTT.

This clonotype was seen repeatedly, ten times or more. The chain links TRBV14 to TRBJ2-3, with D possibly being TRBD2 (6 bases). Germline V CDR1 and CDR2: SGHDN, FVKESK. The CDR3 is 15 residues long. Trimming pared 0 bases from V and 8 bases from J, leaving 15 bases between. CDR3: CASSQDVGLATTQYF. In nucleotides, the CDR3 is TGTGCCAGCAGCCAAGATGTTGGGCTAGCGACTACGCAGTATTTT. Full variable domain (missing parts from reference TRBV14 and TRBJ2-3): EAGVTQFPSHSVIEKGQTVTLRCDPISGHDNLYWYRRVMGKEIKFLLHFVKESKQDESGMPNNRFLAERTGGTYSTLKVQPAELEDSGVYFCASSQDVGLATTQYFGPGTRLTVL.

The chain links TRBV4-3 to TRBJ2-1, with D maybe TRBD2 (5 bases). Germline-derived CDR1 and CDR2 are LGHNA and YSLEER. The V and J ends lost 0 bases and 10 bases respectively, with 10 bases between them. The CDR3 runs to 13 residues. CDR3 residues: CASSQDSGGEQFF. The CDR3 region has the DNA TGCGCCAGCAGCCAAGATTCGGGCGGGGAGCAGTTCTTC.

This clonotype was recorded at least ten times. The rearrangement uses TRBV28 and TRBJ2-7, with 9 bases matching TRBD1. V was pared by 3 bases and J by 4 bases, with 10 bases of the junction left unmatched. This CDR3 spans 16 amino acids. The germline gives CDR1 MDHEN, CDR2 SYDVKM. The CDR3 DNA sequence: TGTGCCAGCAGTTTTTGGGACAGGGATCCTACTTACGAGCAGTACTTC. This translates into CASSFWDRDPTYEQYF.

This clonotype appeared many times. The chain is built from TRBV20-1 and TRBJ2-6; perhaps D is TRBD1 or TRBD2 (5 bases each). With 1 base removed from V and 2 bases from J, the gap between germline ends came to 18 bases. This CDR3 comprises 18 residues. Germline CDR1 DFQATT, CDR2 SNEGSKA (reference sequence). Here the CDR3 DNA reads TGCAGTGCTAGAGTTGGGGGTAGGGGAGTCACTGGGGCCAACGTCCTGACTTTC. This sequence encodes CSARVGGRGVTGANVLTF.

V usage is TRBV6-1 and J usage is TRBJ2-7, with 10 bases that match TRBD2. V trimming: 4 bases; J trimming: 5 bases; junction bases outside the gene matches: 2. The CDR3 runs to 13 residues. Germline CDR1 and CDR2: MNHNS and SASEGT. The CDR3: CASSVGLADEQYF. In DNA, the CDR3 is TGTGCCAGCAGTGTCGGACTAGCGGACGAGCAGTACTTC.

Only a few counts were recorded for this clonotype. V usage is TRBV9 and J usage is TRBJ2-2; D assignment may be TRBD1 or TRBD2 (5 bases each). With 0 bases removed from V and 6 bases from J, the gap between germline ends came to 18 bases. Germline V gene sequence: CDR1 SGDLS, CDR2 YYNGEE. This CDR3 comprises 17 residues. Written as DNA, the CDR3 is TGTGCCAGCAGCGTAGGAATAGGACACAAGGACTCCGGGGAGCTGTTTTTT. Translated: CASSVGIGHKDSGELFF.

CDR3 residues: CASSTPLAAYNEQFF. CDR3 in DNA: TGTGCCAGCAGCACCCCCTTAGCGGCCTACAATGAGCAGTTCTTC. The chain couples TRBV14 to TRBJ2-1; TRBD2 might be the D (6 bases). Looked up from germline, CDR1 is SGHDN and CDR2 is FVKESK. V dropped 5 bases and J dropped 2 bases, with 13 bases sitting between them. The length of the CDR3 is 15 residues. Complete variable domain (other parts from reference TRBV14 and TRBJ2-1): EAGVTQFPSHSVIEKGQTVTLRCDPISGHDNLYWYRRVMGKEIKFLLHFVKESKQDESGMPNNRFLAERTGGTYSTLKVQPAELEDSGVYFCASSTPLAAYNEQFFGPGTRLTVL.

This clonotype was recorded a few times. The chain joins TRBV5-1 to TRBJ2-5; D uncertain. V dropped 4 bases and J dropped 2 bases, with 9 bases sitting between them. The CDR3 sequence is 13 residues long. Germline CDR1 reads SGHRS; CDR2 reads YFSETQ. The CDR3 DNA sequence: TGCGCCAGCAGCGTCTTCTTGCAAGAGACCCAGTACTTC. Translating it yields CASSVFLQETQYF.

This clonotype was counted between two and nine times. The chain carries TRBV6-1 and TRBJ2-1, with TRBD1 as a possible D gene (6 bases). The V end lost 7 bases, the J end lost 0 bases, and 13 bases lay between the germline ends. There are 15 residues in the CDR3. Germline values: CDR1 MNHNS, CDR2 SASEGT. In DNA form, the CDR3 reads TGTGCCAGCAATGACAGGTCAAGCTCCTACAATGAGCAGTTCTTC. This codes for CASNDRSSSYNEQFF.

This clonotype showed up many times. This chain links TRBV15 with TRBJ2-3; 7 bases fit TRBD2. Germline lookup yields CDR1 LNHNV and CDR2 YYDKDF (reference sequence). V dropped 3 bases and J dropped 2; count of bases not matched to a gene: 8. The CDR3 covers 16 residues. The CDR3 here is CATSRGAGTITDTQYF. CDR3 nucleotides: TGTGCCACCAGCAGGGGAGCCGGGACTATCACAGATACGCAGTATTTT.